Shown below are 13 T cell receptor beta chains from a single sample sequenced in a study of shared T cell receptors in the human thymus. The assay was immunoSEQ multiplex PCR, and TCRdb's table has in-frame clones only and misses some. In the table there are around 730,000 clones, 75% to 90% of which are singletons. The same data also contributed to another study, on human thymus T cells.

Sequencing used thymocytes. The origin of the receptors is a girl less than two years old with a congenital heart defect.

The chain uses TRBV10-3 and TRBJ2-2, with TRBD1 as a possible D gene (6 bases). V was shortened by 7 bases and J by 2 bases, with 14 bases between the two germline ends. Germline values: CDR1 ENHRY, CDR2 SYGVKD. The CDR3 sequence is 15 residues long. The CDR3: CAIKTGSINTGELFF. Written as DNA, the CDR3 is TGTGCCATCAAAACAGGGTCAATTAACACCGGGGAGCTGTTTTTT.

The chain uses TRBV10-1 and TRBJ2-1; TRBD2 matches 8 bases. CDR3 length equals 19 residues. CDR1 is WNHNN and CDR2 is SYGVQD in the germline V gene (reference sequence). Trimming took 1 base from V and 3 from J; bases not matched to a gene: 14. In DNA form, the CDR3 reads TGCGCCAGCAGTGAGTTTCGAGGTTTAACTAGCGGAAACTACAATGAGCAGTTCTTC. Residues: CASSEFRGLTSGNYNEQFF.

This clone came up a few times. The rearrangement joins TRBV20-1 to TRBJ1-1; a possible D gene is TRBD1 (5 bases). V was cut by 6 bases and J by 8 bases, with 13 bases left in between. CDR1 and CDR2 (germline): DFQATT, SNEGSKA (reference sequence). CDR3 length equals 11 residues. The CDR3 bases are TGCAGTGCCCCTCAGGAGGGGGAAGCTTTCTTT. Its translation: CSAPQEGEAFF.

This chain links TRBV29-1 with TRBJ2-3; D call uncertain. Germline CDR1 reads SQVTM; CDR2 reads ANQGSEA. The CDR3 is made up of 14 amino acids. The ends were cut back, 0 bases at V and 4 bases at J, with 11 bases in the middle. Here the CDR3 reads CSVEDLSSSDTQYF. DNA of the CDR3: TGCAGCGTTGAAGATCTCAGTTCGTCAGATACGCAGTATTTT.

A single count supports this clone. The chain carries TRBV10-3 and TRBJ2-1, with TRBD2 as a possible D gene (7 bases). The CDR3 consists of 15 residues. The V end was cut by 5 bases, the J end by 7 bases, with 18 bases between. Germline lookup yields CDR1 ENHRY and CDR2 SYGVKD. The CDR3 DNA reads as TGTGCCATCAGTCCCCCTCGGGGGGCAAAAAATGAGCAGTTCTTC. Protein product: CAISPPRGAKNEQFF.

The chain combines TRBV19 with TRBJ1-1; a possible D gene is TRBD1 (6 bases). V shed 6 bases and J shed 0 bases, with 11 bases lying between them. CDR3 size: 14 residues. Per the germline V gene, CDR1 is LNHDA and CDR2 is SQIVND (reference sequence). The CDR3 loop reads CASRDRYMNTEAFF. For the CDR3, the DNA is TGTGCCAGTAGGGACAGATACATGAACACTGAAGCTTTCTTT.

V usage is TRBV4-1 and J usage is TRBJ1-2; the D gene is possibly TRBD1 (6 bases). Looked up from germline, CDR1 is MGHRA and CDR2 is YSYEKL. Between the trimmed V and J ends, which lost 0 bases and 5 bases, there was a span of 10 bases. This CDR3 spans 14 amino acids. The CDR3 sequence is CASSQEQGPYGYTF. CDR3 DNA: TGCGCCAGCAGCCAAGAGCAGGGGCCTTATGGCTACACCTTC.

The rearrangement joins TRBV29-1 to TRBJ2-3, with 9 bases that match TRBD1. Germline V CDR1 and CDR2: SQVTM, ANQGSEA. The CDR3 has 15 residues. J lost 5 bases, V lost 4 bases, and 10 bases had no gene match. The CDR3 here is CSVVFGTGIQDTQYF. In DNA form, the CDR3 reads TGCAGCGTTGTTTTCGGGACAGGGATTCAAGATACGCAGTATTTT.

This clone was seen a handful of times. The rearrangement uses TRBV10-3 and TRBJ1-6; D call uncertain. There are 13 residues in the CDR3. From germline, CDR1 is ENHRY and CDR2 SYGVKD. The germline V and J ends were trimmed by 10 bases and 11 bases, with 18 bases remaining between them. CDR3 DNA sequence: TGTGCCAGCGCTACGGAGGGTATGACACCCCTCCACTTT. Its protein product is CASATEGMTPLHF.

The chain recombines TRBV19 with TRBJ1-6, with a tentative D call TRBD1 (6 bases). Between the trimmed V and J ends, which lost 6 bases and 7 bases, there was a span of 22 bases. The germline V gene encodes CDR1 LNHDA and CDR2 SQIVND (reference sequence). CDR3 length equals 17 residues. The CDR3, as DNA: TGTGCCAGTAGACCTTTTGGACAGATCAAGGGCAATTCACCCCTCCACTTT. It yields the protein CASRPFGQIKGNSPLHF.

This clone was detected once. The V call is TRBV4-1, the J call TRBJ1-4, with TRBD1 identical over 7 bases. CDR1 and CDR2 from the germline V gene are MGHRA and YSYEKL. The V segment lost 1 base and the J segment 5 bases; nucleotides outside the gene matches: 10. CDR3 length: 17 amino acids. CDR3 region: CASSQAFRDSLNEKLFF. DNA of the CDR3: TGCGCCAGCAGCCAAGCGTTCCGGGACAGCCTAAATGAAAAACTGTTTTTT.

In this sample, this clone turned up a few times. This chain uses TRBV29-1 with TRBJ2-7; 7 nucleotides agree with TRBD2. The V gene end was trimmed by 3 bases and the J gene end by 5 bases; junction bases not matched to a gene: 1. The CDR3 runs 11 residues. Germline assignment: CDR1 SQVTM and CDR2 ANQGSEA. This CDR3 reads CSVERGNEQYF. The CDR3 nucleotides are TGCAGCGTTGAGCGGGGGAACGAGCAGTACTTC.

The rearrangement joins TRBV2 to TRBJ1-4; D uncertain. Germline assignment: CDR1 SNHLY and CDR2 FYNNEI. V lost 8 bases and J lost 0, with 25 bases in between. There are 19 residues in the CDR3. The CDR3 sequence is CASFPPSMWQASTNEKLFF. The DNA of the CDR3 is TGTGCCAGCTTTCCCCCCTCTATGTGGCAGGCATCAACTAATGAAAAACTGTTTTTT.